The 7 T cell receptor beta chains reported below all come from one sample, sequenced in a study of technical replicates of blood from several donors. Assay used: immunoSEQ multiplex PCR; TCRdb lists only in-frame clones, some missing. In the table there are about 81,000 clones, roughly 96% of which are singletons. Sequencing was carried out using T cells isolated from PBMCs. These TCRs come from a human donor in good health.

The chain employs TRBV5-1 and TRBJ2-7, with D perhaps TRBD2 (6 bases). CDR1 and CDR2 from the germline V gene are SGHRS and YFSETQ. The CDR3 is made up of 13 amino acids. The V end was cut by 5 bases, the J end by 2 bases, with 11 bases between. CDR3 nucleotides: TGCGCCAGCAGTCCGGGGGTCGCCTACGAGCAGTACTTC. Amino acid sequence: CASSPGVAYEQYF.

The V call is TRBV6-5, the J call TRBJ2-1, with D possibly TRBD1 on 5 matching bases. This CDR3 has 13 residues. V lost 2 bases and J lost 9, with 11 bases in between. In germline, CDR1 is MNHEY, CDR2 SVGAGI. CDR3 region: CASSYKRGGEQFF. DNA of the CDR3: TGTGCCAGCAGTTACAAAAGGGGCGGTGAGCAGTTCTTC.

The chain combines TRBV5-1 with TRBJ2-7, with D hard to call. The germline gives CDR1 SGHRS, CDR2 YFSETQ. The CDR3 covers 12 residues. With 3 bases removed from V and 3 bases from J, the gap between germline ends came to 7 bases. CDR3 amino acids: CASSSLGYEQYF. As DNA, the CDR3 is TGCGCCAGCAGCTCCCTAGGCTACGAGCAGTACTTC.

The chain employs TRBV5-4 and TRBJ2-3; 9 nucleotides align to TRBD2. The CDR3 covers 18 residues. CDR1 SGHNT and CDR2 YYREEE come from the germline V gene (reference sequence). V gave up 4 bases and J gave up 1 base; unmatched junction bases: 13. The CDR3 DNA is TGTGCCAGCAGCCCGTCGGGTCGGAGCGGGAGGCGCACAGATACGCAGTATTTT. It translates to CASSPSGRSGRRTDTQYF.

This chain uses TRBV11-3 with TRBJ1-1; D remains ambiguous. The CDR3 is made up of 16 amino acids. Germline values: CDR1 SGHNT, CDR2 YENEEA. V lost 0 bases to trimming and J lost 1 base, with 12 bases between them. The CDR3 DNA reads TGTGCCAGCAGCTTAGATAACTGGCAGGAGAACACTGAAGCTTTCTTT. It is translated as CASSLDNWQENTEAFF.

This clone was seen a handful of times. This chain links TRBV6-5 with TRBJ1-1, with 7 bases lining up with TRBD1. Germline V gene sequence: CDR1 MNHEY, CDR2 SVGAGI. After removal of 8 bases from V and 0 bases from J, the junction contained 6 bases not matched to a gene. The CDR3 has 14 residues. CDR3 region: CASGQGDLNTEAFF. The CDR3 DNA reads TGTGCCAGCGGCCAGGGGGATTTGAACACTGAAGCTTTCTTT.

This chain connects TRBV5-1 to TRBJ2-1, with 8 bases lining up with TRBD2. This CDR3 is built from 15 residues. The germline V gene encodes CDR1 SGHRS and CDR2 YFSETQ. V trimming: 6 bases; J trimming: 3 bases; junction bases outside the gene matches: 8. This chain's CDR3 is CASMPGGEVYNEQFF. CDR3 nucleotide sequence: TGCGCCAGCATGCCCGGGGGGGAGGTCTACAATGAGCAGTTCTTC.